The 16 T cell receptor beta chains below come from one sample, sequenced in a study of shared clonotypes between healthy human individuals. Using immunoSEQ multiplex PCR, the repertoire was profiled, and TCRdb retains in-frame clones only, with some absent. The sample records roughly 590,000 clones, 95% to 96% being singletons. Positively selected for CCR7, the CD45RO-negative cells used as naive CD8 cells excluded terminally differentiated effector memory CD45RA+ cells. Sequenced material: naive CD8+ T cells sorted from blood. These receptor sequences come from a woman aged 30 to 39 in good health.

The chain recombines TRBV2 with TRBJ1-2; perhaps TRBD1 as D (5 bases). V lost 7 bases, J lost 7 bases, and 19 bases lay in between. CDR3 length equals 14 residues. CDR1 and CDR2 from the germline V gene are SNHLY and FYNNEI. For the CDR3, the DNA is TGTGCCAGCATTGATGGGATGGGGACGAGTGGCTACACCTTC. It encodes CASIDGMGTSGYTF.

V and J are TRBV28 and TRBJ1-2; TRBD1 matches 10 bases. The CDR3 contains 15 residues. Germline-derived CDR1 and CDR2 are MDHEN and SYDVKM. V was clipped by 3 bases and J by 4 bases; unmatched bases: 5. For the CDR3, the DNA is TGTGCCAGCAGTTTTGACAGGGGGCCGGGCTATGGCTACACCTTC. Amino acid sequence: CASSFDRGPGYGYTF.

The chain combines TRBV9 with TRBJ2-1; 10 bases are shared with TRBD2. This CDR3 comprises 15 residues. Germline CDR1 is SGDLS and CDR2 is YYNGEE. The J segment lost 14 bases and the V segment lost 4 bases, leaving 15 bases of the junction unmatched. The CDR3 loop reads CASSRGASGSEREFF. The CDR3 nucleotides read TGTGCCAGCAGCCGCGGAGCTAGCGGGAGCGAAAGGGAGTTCTTC.

The chain employs TRBV6-6 and TRBJ2-7; tentative D call: TRBD2 (5 bases). The CDR3 loop spans 14 amino acids. V dropped 6 bases and J dropped 5 bases, with 17 bases sitting between them. Germline V gene sequence: CDR1 MNHNY, CDR2 SVGAGI (reference sequence). In DNA, the CDR3 is TGTGCCAGCAGCCCGAGGGCCCAGCCCCACGAGCAGTACTTC. Its protein is CASSPRAQPHEQYF.

The V call is TRBV5-1, the J call TRBJ2-1; 8 nucleotides agree with TRBD1. The germline V gene has CDR1 SGHRS and CDR2 YFSETQ. The CDR3 totals 14 residues. Losses at the gene ends were 4 bases for V and 3 bases for J; bases not matched to a gene: 3. DNA of the CDR3: TGCGCCAGCAGCCTTGGACAGGGCTACAATGAGCAGTTCTTC. Its protein product is CASSLGQGYNEQFF.

The chain uses TRBV6-1 and TRBJ2-1; D uncertain. Germline V lookup: CDR1 MNHNS, CDR2 SASEGT. Trimming left V 3 bases short and J 6 bases short, with 0 bases between. The CDR3 is 10 amino acids. The CDR3 sequence is CASSDNEQFF. For the CDR3, the DNA is TGTGCCAGCAGTGACAATGAGCAGTTCTTC.

V and J are TRBV19 and TRBJ2-1; maybe TRBD2 (6 bases). CDR3 length equals 15 residues. V was trimmed by 3 bases and J by 3 bases, leaving 12 bases between them. The germline V gene encodes CDR1 LNHDA and CDR2 SQIVND (reference sequence). In DNA form, the CDR3 reads TGTGCCAGTAGTATCTCGGACTATATCTACAATGAGCAGTTCTTC. This encodes CASSISDYIYNEQFF. The entire variable domain, with the rest obtained from reference TRBV19 and TRBJ2-1, is as follows: DGGITQSPKYLFRKEGQNVTLSCEQNLNHDAMYWYRQDPGQGLRLIYYSQIVNDFQKGDIAEGYSVSREKKESFPLTVTSAQKNPTAFYLCASSISDYIYNEQFFGPGTRLTVL.

The V and J genes are TRBV6-6 and TRBJ2-7; D unresolved. The length of the CDR3 is 11 residues. Trimming shortened V by 5 bases and J by 5 bases, and 7 bases separated the two germline ends. The germline V gene encodes CDR1 MNHNY and CDR2 SVGAGI (reference sequence). The CDR3 loop is CASSKMNEQYF. The DNA of the CDR3 is TGTGCCAGCAGTAAGATGAACGAGCAGTACTTC.

V usage is TRBV5-1 and J usage is TRBJ2-5, with D possibly TRBD1 on 6 matching bases. Matching the DNA end better, TRBJ2-7 makes the J call doubtful. Germline V gene data show CDR1 as SGHRS and CDR2 as YFSETQ. The CDR3 runs to 15 residues. The CDR3 spells CASSSQGLPSYEQYF. The CDR3 nucleotides read TGCGCCAGCAGCTCTCAGGGGTTACCCTCTTACGAGCAGTACTTC.

The genes are TRBV7-9 and TRBJ1-1; maybe TRBD1 (5 bases). With 1 base removed from V and 3 bases from J, the gap between germline ends came to 9 bases. Germline CDR1 is SEHNR and CDR2 is FQNEAQ (reference sequence). This CDR3 has 14 amino acids. The CDR3 coding sequence is TGTGCCAGCAGCTTAGAAAAGGGGTACACTGAAGCTTTCTTT. Translated, it gives CASSLEKGYTEAFF.

The rearrangement joins TRBV5-6 to TRBJ2-1; D not resolved. CDR1 is SGHDT, CDR2 YYEEEE, per germline. The CDR3 contains 13 residues. V shed 3 bases and J shed 3 bases, with 7 bases lying between them. The CDR3 coding sequence is TGTGCCAGCAGCTCCTCCCTCTACAATGAGCAGTTCTTC. This codes for CASSSSLYNEQFF.

V usage is TRBV10-3 and J usage is TRBJ2-7, with 7 bases matching TRBD2. V lost 0 bases to trimming and J lost 0 bases; unmatched junction nucleotides: 5. The germline CDR1 and CDR2 sequences are ENHRY and SYGVKD. This CDR3 contains 16 residues. CDR3 DNA sequence: TGTGCCATCAGTGAGTCGCCTAGCGGTAGCTCCTACGAGCAGTACTTC. Protein: CAISESPSGSSYEQYF.

This chain connects TRBV6-7 to TRBJ2-2; 7 nucleotides line up with TRBD1. TRBV6-7 is sorted into the ORF group, with uncertain function. Trimming at V came to 6 bases and at J to 5 bases, leaving 18 bases not matched to a gene. The CDR3 spans 18 residues. DNA of the CDR3: TGTGCCAGCAGGATCGACAGGGCTTTTTCTACCGATACCGGGGAGCTGTTTTTT. Translation: CASRIDRAFSTDTGELFF.

About this clone itself: The sample holds other DNA sequences that translate to the same CDR3. The CDR3 DNA sequence: TGTGCCAGCAGCTTGTTAGGGGAGCTGTTTTTT. Translated, it gives CASSLLGELFF. This chain links TRBV5-4 with TRBJ2-2; D gene ambiguous. Per germline, CDR1 SGHNT and CDR2 YYREEE (reference sequence). The CDR3 totals 11 residues. With 1 base removed from V and 8 bases from J, the gap between germline ends came to 3 bases.

The rearrangement links TRBV10-1 to TRBJ1-1; D is perhaps TRBD1 (5 bases). Trimming left V 4 bases short and J 3 bases short, with 15 bases between. The germline gives CDR1 WNHNN, CDR2 SYGVQD (reference sequence). This CDR3 has 15 residues. CDR3 in DNA: TGCGCCAGCAGTGGGACGGAGGAAGGGGACACTGAAGCTTTCTTT. This codes for CASSGTEEGDTEAFF.

A single count supports this clone. The chain links TRBV5-4 to TRBJ2-1; D remains ambiguous. Trimming cost V 1 base and J 6 bases, with 8 bases left between them. Per the germline V gene, CDR1 is SGHNT and CDR2 is YYREEE (reference sequence). The CDR3 totals 13 residues. Here the CDR3 DNA reads TGTGCCAGCAGCTTGCGCCCCGGCAATGAGCAGTTCTTC. This gives the protein CASSLRPGNEQFF. Together with reference TRBV5-4 and TRBJ2-1, the CDR3 gives the full variable domain: ETGVTQSPTHLIKTRGQQVTLRCSSQSGHNTVSWYQQALGQGPQFIFQYYREEENGRGNFPPRFSGLQFPNYSSELNVNALELDDSALYLCASSLRPGNEQFFGPGTRLTVL.